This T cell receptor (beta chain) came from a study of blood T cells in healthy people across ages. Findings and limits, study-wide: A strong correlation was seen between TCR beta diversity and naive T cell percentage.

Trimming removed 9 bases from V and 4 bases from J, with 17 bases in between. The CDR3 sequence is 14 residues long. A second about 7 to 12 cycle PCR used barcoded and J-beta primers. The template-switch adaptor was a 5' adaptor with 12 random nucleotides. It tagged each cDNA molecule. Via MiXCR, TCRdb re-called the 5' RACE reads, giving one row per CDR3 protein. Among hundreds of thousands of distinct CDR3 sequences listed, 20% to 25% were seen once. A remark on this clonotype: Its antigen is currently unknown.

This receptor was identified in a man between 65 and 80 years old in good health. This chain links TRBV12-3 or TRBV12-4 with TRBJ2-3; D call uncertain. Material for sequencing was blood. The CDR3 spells CARAKGYVPDTQYF. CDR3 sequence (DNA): TGTGCCAGGGCGAAAGGGTATGTCCCAGATACGCAGTATTTT.